These 20 T cell receptor beta chains came from one sample sequenced in a study of blood T cell repertoires in COVID-19. Produced via immunoSEQ multiplex PCR; TCRdb's table is partial and in-frame only. The repertoire consists of approximately 120,000 clones, with just under 85% occurring once and the leading ten covering around 13%. Sequenced sample: peripheral blood. All receptors come from a human donor in a cohort sampled during active COVID-19.

This clone appeared once. This specimen includes other DNA sequences encoding the same CDR3. The chain employs TRBV29-1 and TRBJ2-7; no clear D gene. Germline CDR1 is SQVTM and CDR2 is ANQGSEA. The CDR3 sequence is 12 residues long. Trimming took 6 bases from V and 2 from J, leaving 11 bases between them. In DNA, the CDR3 is TGCAGCGTGACAAGTGGCACCTACGAGCAGTACTTC. Translated: CSVTSGTYEQYF.

This chain uses TRBV5-4 with TRBJ2-3; D perhaps matches TRBD2 (5 bases). The CDR3 sequence is 17 residues long. Per germline, CDR1 SGHNT and CDR2 YYREEE (reference sequence). V was clipped by 2 bases and J by 0 bases, with 16 bases between them. The DNA for the CDR3 is TGTGCCAGCAGCTTCCCGGACTTTATTTCGAGCACAGATACGCAGTATTTT. This sequence encodes CASSFPDFISSTDTQYF.

The CDR3 DNA reads as TGTGCCAGCAGTGAAGCGGACAGGGGCGCCTACGAGCAGTACTTC. This translates into CASSEADRGAYEQYF. The gene calls are TRBV6-1 and TRBJ2-7; 9 nucleotides match TRBD1. Germline V gene lookup returns CDR1 MNHNS and CDR2 SASEGT. The ends lost 0 bases at V and 2 bases at J; junction bases unmatched: 2. The CDR3 spans 15 residues.

The chain combines TRBV18 with TRBJ1-2; 7 nucleotides line up with TRBD1. CDR3 size: 13 residues. J gave up 7 bases and V 2 bases, and 4 bases lay outside the gene matches. Per germline, CDR1 KGHSH and CDR2 LQKENI. Here the CDR3 reads CASSPETGSGYTF. The CDR3 DNA follows: TGTGCCAGCTCACCAGAGACAGGGAGTGGCTACACCTTC. Full variable domain (remainder filled in from reference TRBV18 and TRBJ1-2): NAGVMQNPRHLVRRRGQEARLRCSPMKGHSHVYWYRQLPEEGLKFMVYLQKENIIDESGMPKERFSAEFPKEGPSILRIQQVVRGDSAAYFCASSPETGSGYTFGSGTRLTVV.

The chain uses TRBV7-9 and TRBJ2-1, with 9 bases aligning to TRBD2. The germline CDR1 and CDR2 sequences are SEHNR and FQNEAQ (reference sequence). J was trimmed by 5 bases and V by 7 bases; bases with no gene match: 9. The CDR3 has 15 amino acids. Written as DNA, the CDR3 is TGTGCCAGCACCCCGGGTATAGCGGGGGACAATGAGCAGTTCTTC. Encoded protein: CASTPGIAGDNEQFF.

A few counts support this clone. Written as DNA, the CDR3 is TGTGCCAGCAGCTTAGTTTGGGGCTCGAACACTGAAGCTTTCTTT. It translates to CASSLVWGSNTEAFF. The gene calls are TRBV7-9 and TRBJ1-1; tentatively, D is TRBD1 (5 bases). Trimming stripped 1 base from V and 1 base from J, with 10 bases between. Looked up from germline, CDR1 is SEHNR and CDR2 is FQNEAQ (reference sequence). The CDR3 is 15 amino acids.

This clone appeared once. The J gene is TRBJ2-5, the V gene TRBV4-1, with TRBD2 as a possible D gene (6 bases). The CDR3 loop spans 13 amino acids. Trimming pared 1 base from V and 5 bases from J, leaving 8 bases between. Germline V gene data show CDR1 as MGHRA and CDR2 as YSYEKL. The CDR3 loop reads CASSQGGEETQYF. CDR3 DNA: TGCGCCAGCAGCCAAGGGGGGGAGGAGACCCAGTACTTC.

The gene calls are TRBV19 and TRBJ2-2, with TRBD2 matching 9 bases. J lost 6 bases, V lost 3 bases, and 5 bases had no gene match. CDR3 length: 15 residues. Looked up from germline, CDR1 is LNHDA and CDR2 is SQIVND (reference sequence). The CDR3 is CASSIRGGEAGELFF. CDR3 nucleotides: TGTGCCAGTAGTATTCGCGGGGGGGAAGCCGGGGAGCTGTTTTTT. The full variable domain, its missing parts supplied by reference TRBV19 and TRBJ2-2, is DGGITQSPKYLFRKEGQNVTLSCEQNLNHDAMYWYRQDPGQGLRLIYYSQIVNDFQKGDIAEGYSVSREKKESFPLTVTSAQKNPTAFYLCASSIRGGEAGELFFGEGSRLTVL.

This chain connects TRBV14 to TRBJ2-3; D might be TRBD2 (7 bases). The CDR3 spans 16 residues. Trimming removed 0 bases at V and 5 bases at J, with 15 bases between. From germline, CDR1 is SGHDN and CDR2 FVKESK. This chain's CDR3 is CASSQEWTGGLDTQYF. The CDR3 bases are TGTGCCAGCAGCCAAGAGTGGACCGGGGGGCTAGATACGCAGTATTTT. The whole variable domain, remainder taken from reference TRBV14 and TRBJ2-3, is EAGVTQFPSHSVIEKGQTVTLRCDPISGHDNLYWYRRVMGKEIKFLLHFVKESKQDESGMPNNRFLAERTGGTYSTLKVQPAELEDSGVYFCASSQEWTGGLDTQYFGPGTRLTVL.

V and J are TRBV3-1 (or the pseudogene TRBV3-2) and TRBJ2-3, with 11 positions matching TRBD2. Germline-derived CDR1 and CDR2 are LGHDT and YNNKEL (reference sequence). The CDR3 is 18 amino acids. With 4 bases clipped from V and 1 base from J, the junction kept 10 bases outside the gene matches. This CDR3 is CASSRRLAGGGGTDTQYF. CDR3 sequence (DNA): TGTGCCAGCAGCCGTCGGCTAGCGGGAGGAGGGGGCACAGATACGCAGTATTTT.

V and J are TRBV5-6 and TRBJ1-1; maybe TRBD1 (5 bases). This CDR3 has 13 residues. CDR1 and CDR2 (germline): SGHDT, YYEEEE. Trimming cost V 1 base and J 7 bases, with 11 bases left between them. The CDR3 sequence: CASSLLDRDEAFF. The CDR3 DNA reads as TGTGCCAGCAGCTTGCTTGACAGAGATGAAGCTTTCTTT.

The chain employs TRBV6-6 and TRBJ1-2, with TRBD1 matching over 8 bases. The CDR3 has 12 amino acids. Germline lookup yields CDR1 MNHNY and CDR2 SVGAGI (reference sequence). V gave up 6 bases and J gave up 7 bases; unmatched junction bases: 4. The CDR3 spells CASRDREAGYTF. CDR3 DNA sequence: TGTGCCAGCAGGGACAGGGAGGCTGGCTACACCTTC.

V gene TRBV18 combines with J gene TRBJ2-3, with 7 bases identical to TRBD1. Germline CDR1 is KGHSH and CDR2 is LQKENI. The V segment lost 1 base and the J segment 2 bases; nucleotides outside the gene matches: 3. The CDR3 covers 15 residues. The DNA of the CDR3 is TGTGCCAGCTCACCACGGGACAGCTCCACAGATACGCAGTATTTT. It yields the protein CASSPRDSSTDTQYF.

This clone was observed a handful of times. The DNA is left out, because the CDR3 cannot be placed on it with certainty; the CDR3 is given as TCRdb lists it. The chain is built from TRBV27 and TRBJ1-1; the table's D call TRBD1 went unverified against the DNA. Germline CDR1 and CDR2: MNHEY and SMNVEV (reference sequence). The CDR3 adds up to 13 amino acids, both ends counted. The CDR3 region is CASSFRARGEAFF.

The V gene is TRBV6-1, the J gene TRBJ1-1; D is unclear. Trimming stripped 1 base from V and 0 bases from J, with 6 bases between. Germline CDR1 is MNHNS and CDR2 is SASEGT. The CDR3 is made up of 14 amino acids. The CDR3 DNA is TGTGCCAGCAGTGAAGGTGTCGTGAACACTGAAGCTTTCTTT. It encodes CASSEGVVNTEAFF.

This chain links TRBV7-2 with TRBJ1-1; tentative D call: TRBD1 (5 bases). Trimming removed 5 bases from V and 0 bases from J, with 7 bases in between. The CDR3 contains 13 residues. Germline V gene sequence: CDR1 SGHTA, CDR2 FQGNSA. The CDR3 protein is CASSLTVNTEAFF. CDR3 bases: TGTGCCAGCAGCCTGACAGTGAACACTGAAGCTTTCTTT.

The chain recombines TRBV6-6 with TRBJ1-5; 12 bases fit TRBD1. Germline values: CDR1 MNHNY, CDR2 SVGAGI (reference sequence). After removal of 4 bases from V and 6 bases from J, the junction contained 4 bases not matched to a gene. CDR3 length equals 15 residues. The CDR3 spells CASSSGQGAGQPQHF. The DNA for the CDR3 is TGTGCCAGCAGTTCGGGACAGGGGGCAGGTCAGCCCCAGCATTTT.

This clone appeared once. This CDR3 reads CASSPVDSTGGYTF. DNA for the CDR3: TGCGCCAGCAGCCCCGTAGACTCAACGGGAGGCTACACCTTC. The chain is built from TRBV5-1 and TRBJ1-2, with D uncertain. The CDR3 has 14 amino acids. Per germline, CDR1 SGHRS and CDR2 YFSETQ. V lost 4 bases and J lost 8, with 18 bases in between.

The chain is built from TRBV10-3 and TRBJ2-7; the D gene is possibly TRBD2 (6 bases). The CDR3 consists of 15 residues. The V end was cut by 2 bases, the J end by 3 bases, with 14 bases between. Germline CDR1 ENHRY, CDR2 SYGVKD. The CDR3 is CAISEGGDGFYEQYF. CDR3 in DNA: TGTGCCATCAGTGAGGGAGGGGACGGCTTCTACGAGCAGTACTTC.

This sequence joins TRBV15 and TRBJ1-1; no firm D call. Germline V CDR1 and CDR2: LNHNV, YYDKDF (reference sequence). The CDR3 has 16 amino acids. V lost 1 base and J lost 0, with 12 bases in between. The CDR3 DNA follows: TGTGCCACCAGCAGAGGTAAGGGAGCGGTGAACACTGAAGCTTTCTTT. Its translation is CATSRGKGAVNTEAFF. Combining the CDR3 with reference TRBV15 and TRBJ1-1 gives the whole variable domain DAMVIQNPRYQVTQFGKPVTLSCSQTLNHNVMYWYQQKSSQAPKLLFHYYDKDFNNEADTPDNFQSRRPNTSFCFLDIRSPGLGDTAMYLCATSRGKGAVNTEAFFGQGTRLTVV.